This T cell receptor (beta chain) originates from a study of regulatory T cells in long-lasting Graves disease. Arm-PCR of CDR3 regions and iRepertoire HTBI primers were the basis on which TCR beta libraries were built. TCRdb reprocessed the multiplex PCR reads with MiXCR, giving one entry per CDR3 protein. The data contain 400,000 to 550,000 distinct CDR3 sequences, roughly 17% of them singletons. This clonotype was picked up many times. Time point denoted: newly diagnosed GD, antithyroid drugs for less than 3 months. PBMC-derived RNA was used for the TCR library. These records were also assigned to another study, of T cells in Graves' hyperthyroidism and ophthalmopathy. From that second work: Also found in blood were most expanded thyroid clonotypes above 0.001. The model predicted ophthalmopathy a median 6.5 months before onset.

The sequence came from a woman aged 18 to 35 with Graves disease. The sequenced sample was peripheral blood mononuclear cells (PBMCs), obtained at new diagnosis, from a patient treated with antithyroid drugs.

CDR3 bases: TGCAGTGCTAGAGACAGGGACAGCCTAACCTACGAGCAGTACTTC. Protein: CSARDRDSLTYEQYF. This chain joins TRBV20-1 and TRBJ2-7; 7 nucleotides match TRBD1. With V trimmed by 0 bases and J by 2 bases, 7 bases remained unmatched. The CDR3 length is 15 residues. Germline lookup yields CDR1 DFQATT and CDR2 SNEGSKA (reference sequence).